Below, 3 T cell receptor beta chains from the same sample are listed, as sequenced in a study of cytomegalovirus exposure and HLA in healthy donors. Assay used: immunoSEQ multiplex PCR; TCRdb lists only in-frame clones, some missing. The profile covers under 150,000 clones, with around 90% appearing a single time and around 10% taken by the ten largest. Sequencing input: PBMCs. The origin of the receptors is a young man in good health and CMV-seropositive.

The chain is built from TRBV7-9 and TRBJ1-4; 10 bases align to TRBD1. J was trimmed by 6 bases and V by 3 bases; bases with no gene match: 4. The CDR3 sequence is 15 residues long. Germline-derived CDR1 and CDR2 are SEHNR and FQNEAQ (reference sequence). In nucleotides, the CDR3 is TGTGCCAGCAGCTTCGACAGGGGGCTTCATGAAAAACTGTTTTTT. It encodes CASSFDRGLHEKLFF.

This sequence joins TRBV4-2 and TRBJ1-5; TRBD1 is a possible D gene (5 bases). The CDR3 contains 14 residues. V lost 5 bases to trimming and J lost 2 bases, with 10 bases between them. Germline-derived CDR1 and CDR2 are LGHNA and YNFKEQ. CDR3 sequence reads: CASSSRAGNQPQHF. CDR3 nucleotides: TGTGCCAGCAGCAGCAGGGCCGGCAATCAGCCCCAGCATTTT.

The J gene is TRBJ2-7, the V gene TRBV5-6; 8 bases line up with TRBD2. V lost 0 bases and J lost 0; bases outside the gene matches: 8. Germline-derived CDR1 and CDR2 are SGHDT and YYEEEE. The CDR3 consists of 17 residues. The CDR3 coding sequence is TGTGCCAGCAGCTTGGGGGCGGAGCGGGGGAGCTCCTACGAGCAGTACTTC. Translating it yields CASSLGAERGSSYEQYF.